These 29 T cell receptor beta chains originate from one sample sequenced in a study of T cell clonality in common variable immunodeficiency. Regarding the study as a whole: Reportedly, TCR beta sequences from common variable immunodeficiency showed fewer deletions and N-nucleotide insertions.

For these receptors, no antigen is known. Sequencing was performed with immunoSEQ multiplex PCR; in TCRdb, only in-frame clones are kept and a portion is missing. In total the sample includes tens of thousands of clones, none of them seen once. Sequenced sample: peripheral blood mononuclear cells. The receptors were sampled from a human donor with common variable immunodeficiency.

Many counts were recorded for this clone. The read is 3 residues too short to cover the CDR3 end, so that end is filled in from the germline J gene. This sequence joins TRBV30 and TRBJ2-7; D might be TRBD1 (5 bases). The CDR3 has 11 amino acids. Per germline, CDR1 GTSNPN and CDR2 SVGIG (reference sequence). The V end was cut by 4 bases, the J end by 3 bases, with 7 bases between. CDR3 region: CAWTRGYEQYF. The sequenced part of the CDR3 DNA is TGTGCCTGGACTAGGGGCTACGAG. Variable domain in full (rest from reference TRBV30 and TRBJ2-7): SQTIHQWPATLVQPVGSPLSLECTVEGTSNPNLYWYRQAAGRGLQLLFYSVGIGQISSEVPQNLSASRPQDRQFILSSKKLLLSDSGFYLCAWTRGYEQYFGPGTRLTVT.

This clone was seen ten or more times. The germline gene is not matched at one end of the junction; a read error may be the cause. The read comes to an end 3 residues before the CDR3 does, leaving the germline J gene to fill in the end. The chain has TRBV4-2 and TRBJ2-2; no clear D. Germline V lookup: CDR1 LGHNA, CDR2 YNFKEQ. The length of the CDR3 is 12 residues. CDR3 protein: CASSRAPGELFF. The CDR3 DNA, read in part, is TGCGCCAGCAGCCGGGCCCCCGGGGAG.

In this sample, this clone turned up a few times. CDR3 DNA (partial): TGTGCCAGCAGTGGTCTGGCGGGAGGCCACGAG. It yields the protein CASSGLAGGHE. The whole CDR3 protein reads CASSGLAGGHEQYF. The chain recombines TRBV2 with TRBJ2-7, with 8 bases aligning to TRBD2. The sequence runs out 3 residues before the end of the CDR3; the remainder is reconstructed from the germline J gene. V trimming: 4 bases; J trimming: 5 bases; junction bases outside the gene matches: 7. Germline CDR1 reads SNHLY; CDR2 reads FYNNEI. This CDR3 is 14 amino acids long. Supplemented by reference TRBV2 and TRBJ2-7, the full variable domain reads EPEVTQTPSHQVTQMGQEVILRCVPISNHLYFYWYRQILGQKVEFLVSFYNNEISEKSEIFDDQFSVERPDGSNFTLKIRSTKLEDSAMYFCASSGLAGGHEQYFGPGTRLTVT.

This clone has a handful of counts. From the germline J gene comes the end of the CDR3, since the read stops 3 residues before it. The V gene is TRBV18, the J gene TRBJ2-5; TRBD2 aligns across 13 bases. Germline V gives CDR1 KGHSH, CDR2 LQKENI. The CDR3 has 15 amino acids. V shed 3 bases and J 5 bases; nucleotides not matched to a gene: 3. The sequenced CDR3 bases are TGTGCCAGCTCACCGGGACTAGCGGGATCGGAGACC. Its protein is CASSPGLAGSET. The whole CDR3 region reads CASSPGLAGSETQYF.

Comments on this clone: Sequencing ends 3 residues short of the CDR3 end; the germline J gene provides the rest. The V and J genes are TRBV5-1 and TRBJ1-3; a possible D gene is TRBD1 (6 bases). This CDR3 has 15 residues. Germline V gives CDR1 SGHRS, CDR2 YFSETQ. V dropped 2 bases and J dropped 2 bases, with 11 bases sitting between them. The CDR3 here is CASSLQGAPGNTIYF. CDR3 bases read: TGCGCCAGCAGCTTACAGGGCGCTCCTGGAAACACC.

This clone appeared a few times. The sequenced fragment ends 3 residues before the CDR3 boundary, so the rest is inferred from the germline J gene. This chain joins TRBV19 and TRBJ2-7; D is perhaps TRBD1 (5 bases). V shed 0 bases and J shed 0 bases, with 21 bases lying between them. This CDR3 is 19 amino acids long. Germline V gene data show CDR1 as LNHDA and CDR2 as SQIVND (reference sequence). Here the CDR3 reads CASSIDPLETTARSYEQYF. The part of the CDR3 DNA that was read is TGTGCCAGTAGTATAGATCCTCTCGAGACGACAGCCCGCTCCTACGAG.

This clone was counted a few times. This CDR3 reads CASSPRPGLAGGNTQYF. CDR3 bases read: TGTGCCAGCAGCCCCAGGCCGGGACTAGCGGGAGGGAATACG. The J gene is TRBJ2-3, the V gene TRBV7-7; 16 nucleotides align to TRBD2. The CDR3 end is not reached by the read, which stops 3 residues before it; the germline J gene fills it in. Germline-derived CDR1 and CDR2 are SSHAT and FNYEAQ (reference sequence). With 5 bases clipped from V and 7 bases from J, the junction kept 9 bases outside the gene matches. This CDR3 is 17 amino acids long.

This clone came up a few times. The read ends 3 residues shy of where the CDR3 ends; the end is completed using the germline J gene. The chain joins TRBV20-1 to TRBJ1-1; the D is unclear. With 5 bases removed from V and 6 bases from J, the gap between germline ends came to 16 bases. CDR1 is DFQATT, CDR2 SNEGSKA, per germline (reference sequence). This CDR3 comprises 13 residues. The part of the CDR3 DNA that was read is TGCAGTGCTCTCTGGGCCGGGGTGGCTGAA. Protein: CSALWAGVAE. The full-length CDR3 reads as CSALWAGVAEAFF.

In the case of this clone: The CDR3 is cut off 3 residues early in the read; its end comes from the germline J gene. This rearrangement joins TRBV11-2 to TRBJ2-5, with D possibly matching TRBD2 (5 bases). V dropped 8 bases and J dropped 7 bases, with 17 bases sitting between them. Per the germline V gene, CDR1 is SGHAT and CDR2 is FQNNGV. This CDR3 contains 13 residues. The CDR3 spells CASCRFGSGTQYF. The DNA read from the CDR3 is TGTGCCAGCTGCCGCTTTGGGAGCGGGACC.

As to this clone: The read comes to an end 3 residues before the CDR3 does, leaving the germline J gene to fill in the end. The chain recombines TRBV2 with TRBJ2-1; 12 nucleotides match TRBD2. The CDR3 consists of 14 residues. V shed 8 bases and J 6 bases; nucleotides not matched to a gene: 5. Germline V gene lookup returns CDR1 SNHLY and CDR2 FYNNEI. The sequenced CDR3 bases are TGTGCCAGCGAACTAGCGGGAGGCCCCAATGAG. It encodes CASELAGGPNE. In full, the CDR3 is CASELAGGPNEQFF.

This clone came up a few times. The sequence runs out 3 residues before the end of the CDR3; the remainder is reconstructed from the germline J gene. The chain couples TRBV6-2 or TRBV6-3 to TRBJ2-7; TRBD1 might be the D (5 bases). Trimming took off 9 bases at V and 3 bases at J, with 18 bases between the two ends. Germline V lookup: CDR1 MNHEY, CDR2 SVGEGT. This CDR3 has 14 residues. The sequenced part of the CDR3 DNA is TGTGCCAGTCAACGTAAGACAGCTATCTACGAG. Its protein product is CASQRKTAIYE. The complete CDR3 protein is CASQRKTAIYEQYF.

This clone occurred many times. The read finishes 3 residues shy of the CDR3 end, and the germline J gene is used to complete it. This rearrangement joins TRBV7-3 to TRBJ2-5; D remains ambiguous. The CDR3 has 14 residues. The V gene lost 5 bases and the J gene lost 5 bases, with 15 bases spanning the gap. CDR1 SGHTA and CDR2 FQGTGA come from the germline V gene. CDR3 loop: CASSPSGPLETQYF. The covered CDR3 bases are TGTGCCAGCAGCCCCTCTGGCCCCTTGGAGACC.

With regard to this clone: With the read ending 3 residues before the CDR3 end, the germline J gene is used to fill in that end. This rearrangement joins TRBV11-3 to TRBJ1-1; D unresolved. This CDR3 is 14 amino acids long. Germline loops: CDR1 SGHNT, CDR2 YENEEA. Between the trimmed V and J ends, which lost 1 base and 1 base, there was a span of 7 bases. CDR3 residues: CASSLVSGNTEAFF. Incomplete CDR3 DNA: TGTGCCAGCAGCTTAGTTAGCGGGAACACTGAA.

There are a few counts of this clone. The chain's CDR3 is CSVDIIRDSKVPFYEQYF. CDR3 bases read: TGCAGCGTTGACATAATCCGGGACAGCAAAGTACCGTTCTACGAG. The chain has TRBV29-1 and TRBJ2-7; 7 positions agree with TRBD1. The missing CDR3 end, 3 residues past where the read stops, is filled in from the germline J gene. The CDR3 has 18 residues. Looked up from germline, CDR1 is SQVTM and CDR2 is ANQGSEA. Trimming removed 3 bases from V and 3 bases from J; junction bases left unmatched: 20.

This clone was recorded at least ten times. The CDR3 extends 3 residues past the end of the read, so its final part is completed from the germline J gene. The rearrangement joins TRBV20-1 to TRBJ2-3, with a possible D match to TRBD2 (6 bases). CDR3 length equals 14 residues. Trimming left V 3 bases short and J 5 bases short, with 15 bases between. Germline V gives CDR1 DFQATT, CDR2 SNEGSKA (reference sequence). The CDR3 bases that were read are TGCAGTGCTAGTCCCCCGGGACTGGGAGATACG. The encoded protein is CSASPPGLGDT. The CDR3 in its entirety is CSASPPGLGDTQYF.

This clone was observed a handful of times. The DNA ends 3 residues before the CDR3 does, and the rest of the CDR3 is filled in from the germline J gene. The chain joins TRBV7-2 to TRBJ1-1; D is perhaps TRBD1 (5 bases). Germline lookup yields CDR1 SGHTA and CDR2 FQGNSA. CDR3 length: 13 amino acids. Trimming pared 5 bases from V and 4 bases from J, leaving 11 bases between. The CDR3 spells CASSPGAVTEAFF. CDR3 bases read: TGTGCCAGCAGCCCTGGGGCGGTCACTGAA.

This clone was detected only a few times. The CDR3 goes on 3 residues after the read ends, and that part is filled in from the germline J gene. The V and J genes are TRBV30 and TRBJ2-7, with TRBD1 matching over 10 bases. The CDR3 contains 14 residues. The V gene's germline CDR1 is GTSNPN and CDR2 SVGIG (reference sequence). After removal of 2 bases from V and 6 bases from J, the junction contained 7 bases not matched to a gene. CDR3 in amino acids: CAWSPGTGASEQYF. The part of the CDR3 DNA that was read is TGTGCCTGGAGTCCGGGGACAGGGGCAAGCGAG.

There are many counts of this clone. The read ends 3 residues before the CDR3 terminus; that terminus is restored from the germline J gene. The gene calls are TRBV7-9 and TRBJ1-1; D not certain. V lost 3 bases and J 1 base, leaving 6 bases between the germline ends. The V gene's germline CDR1 is SEHNR and CDR2 FQNEAQ (reference sequence). The CDR3 length is 13 residues. This CDR3 is CASSLGQNTEAFF. The part of the CDR3 DNA that was read is TGTGCCAGCAGCTTGGGCCAGAACACTGAA.

CDR3 in amino acids: CAISGTGAYEQYF. The covered CDR3 bases are TGTGCCATCAGCGGGACAGGGGCCTACGAG. The rearrangement uses TRBV10-3 and TRBJ2-7; 10 nucleotides align to TRBD1. The read is 3 residues too short to cover the CDR3 end, so that end is filled in from the germline J gene. The CDR3 is 13 amino acids. V dropped 6 bases and J dropped 2; count of bases not matched to a gene: 1. The germline V gene has CDR1 ENHRY and CDR2 SYGVKD.

On this clone itself: Read coverage stops 3 residues before the CDR3 terminus; the germline J gene supplies the remainder. The rearrangement uses TRBV11-2 and TRBJ2-3, with 8 nucleotides matching TRBD2. V lost 3 bases, J lost 2 bases, and 4 bases stayed unmatched. This CDR3 region has 15 residues. Germline V gives CDR1 SGHAT, CDR2 FQNNGV. The covered CDR3 bases are TGTGCCAGCAGCTTCACTAGCGGATTCACAGATACG. Translated, it gives CASSFTSGFTDT. From start to end, the CDR3 is CASSFTSGFTDTQYF. Together with reference TRBV11-2 and TRBJ2-3, the CDR3 gives the full variable domain: EAGVAQSPRYKIIEKRQSVAFWCNPISGHATLYWYQQILGQGPKLLIQFQNNGVVDDSQLPKDRFSAERLKGVDSTLKIQPAKLEDSAVYLCASSFTSGFTDTQYFGPGTRLTVL.

This clone was counted ten times or more. The CDR3 extends 3 residues past the end of the read, so its final part is completed from the germline J gene. The chain is built from TRBV5-1 and TRBJ2-3; 7 bases are shared with TRBD2. This CDR3 region has 14 residues. V was clipped by 0 bases and J by 5 bases; unmatched bases: 3. From germline, CDR1 is SGHRS and CDR2 YFSETQ. The CDR3 is CASSLAQRGDTQYF. CDR3 DNA, as far as it was read: TGCGCCAGCAGCTTGGCCCAGCGGGGAGATACG.

As to this clone: The read terminates 3 residues ahead of where the CDR3 ends, so the germline J gene completes it. J is TRBJ2-1 and V is TRBV6-2 or TRBV6-3, with TRBD2 identical over 7 bases. Germline CDR1 reads MNHEY; CDR2 reads SVGEGT. The CDR3 has 15 residues. The V gene end was trimmed by 10 bases and the J gene end by 5 bases; junction bases not matched to a gene: 14. This CDR3 is CATYKVLATDNEQFF. Partial CDR3 DNA: TGTGCCACCTACAAGGTACTAGCGACTGACAATGAG.

This clone was detected ten times or more. The observed sequence ends 3 residues before the CDR3 terminus, with the missing tail filled in from the germline J gene. The chain joins TRBV29-1 to TRBJ2-1; TRBD1 aligns across 7 bases. The CDR3 is 16 amino acids. Germline CDR1 SQVTM, CDR2 ANQGSEA. V gave up 0 bases and J gave up 7 bases; unmatched junction bases: 12. The CDR3 sequence: CSVEEHGTARRNEQFF. The DNA read from the CDR3 is TGCAGCGTTGAAGAGCACGGGACAGCCAGAAGAAATGAG.

About this clone: Sequencing ends 3 residues short of the CDR3 end; the germline J gene provides the rest. This chain joins TRBV2 and TRBJ2-2; 11 nucleotides match TRBD2. The CDR3 contains 17 residues. Germline V gene sequence: CDR1 SNHLY, CDR2 FYNNEI. J lost 0 bases, V lost 2 bases, and 2 bases had no gene match. CDR3 loop: CASSEPGLAANTGELFF. CDR3 bases read: TGTGCCAGCAGTGAACCGGGACTAGCGGCGAACACCGGGGAG.

In its sample, this clone was seen a few times. The CDR3 goes on 3 residues after the read ends, and that part is filled in from the germline J gene. The rearrangement uses TRBV2 and TRBJ1-1; tentative D call: TRBD1 (5 bases). The CDR3 length is 14 residues. V dropped 0 bases and J dropped 4 bases, with 9 bases sitting between them. Germline V gene data show CDR1 as SNHLY and CDR2 as FYNNEI. This CDR3 is CASSEAPGGTEAFF. The sequenced part of the CDR3 DNA is TGTGCCAGCAGTGAAGCGCCGGGGGGCACTGAA.

Remarks on this clone: The CDR3 end is not reached by the read, which stops 3 residues before it; the germline J gene fills it in. The chain joins TRBV5-5 to TRBJ1-2; TRBD1 is a possible D gene (6 bases). The germline V gene encodes CDR1 SGHKS and CDR2 YYEKEE (reference sequence). Trimming took 4 bases from V and 4 from J, leaving 17 bases between them. The CDR3 totals 15 residues. The CDR3: CASSLPYGQIYGYTF. The CDR3 DNA, read in part, is TGTGCCAGCAGCCTCCCATATGGACAGATCTATGGC.

This clone has a count of ten or more. The read terminates 3 residues ahead of where the CDR3 ends, so the germline J gene completes it. The chain links TRBV2 to TRBJ1-1; 7 nucleotides match TRBD1. CDR1 SNHLY and CDR2 FYNNEI come from the germline V gene. CDR3 length: 15 amino acids. V dropped 6 bases and J dropped 0; count of bases not matched to a gene: 7. The CDR3 bases that were read are TGTGCCAGCAGAGAGGGACAGCCTTTGAACACTGAA. It is translated as CASREGQPLNTE. The entire CDR3 sequence reads CASREGQPLNTEAFF. Variable domain in full (rest from reference TRBV2 and TRBJ1-1): EPEVTQTPSHQVTQMGQEVILRCVPISNHLYFYWYRQILGQKVEFLVSFYNNEISEKSEIFDDQFSVERPDGSNFTLKIRSTKLEDSAMYFCASREGQPLNTEAFFGQGTRLTVV.

Concerning this clone: The read ends 3 residues shy of where the CDR3 ends; the end is completed using the germline J gene. The genes are TRBV5-1 and TRBJ1-5; perhaps TRBD1 as D (6 bases). V lost 4 bases and J lost 6, with 14 bases in between. The CDR3 spans 14 residues. Germline assignment: CDR1 SGHRS and CDR2 YFSETQ. This CDR3 reads CASSLTGNPQPQHF. The sequenced CDR3 bases are TGCGCCAGCAGCCTAACAGGGAATCCTCAGCCC.

This clone was seen more than once but under ten times. Read coverage stops 3 residues before the CDR3 terminus; the germline J gene supplies the remainder. This rearrangement joins TRBV30 to TRBJ1-4, with 9 nucleotides matching TRBD1. V lost 2 bases, J lost 10 bases, and 8 bases stayed unmatched. Germline lookup yields CDR1 GTSNPN and CDR2 SVGIG (reference sequence). This CDR3 contains 14 residues. CDR3 bases read: TGTGCCTGGAGTTTTGGGACAGGGTTGGGAAAA. Protein sequence: CAWSFGTGLGK. The whole CDR3 sequence reads CAWSFGTGLGKLFF.